This is a list of T cell receptor beta chains from one sample in a study of cytomegalovirus exposure and HLA in healthy donors. Profiling relied on immunoSEQ multiplex PCR, and the TCRdb table lists in-frame clones only, not all of them. The data hold 170,000 or so clones, with around four fifths observed a single time. What was sequenced was PBMCs. Receptors were obtained from a woman aged 45-65 years in good health and CMV-seropositive. Both conserved end residues are part of each CDR3. Each record gives: D gene, clone size, J gene, V gene, CDR3 DNA, CDR3 protein. D genes are given only for firm matches. Clone size is given for some rows only: seen once, a few or many times, or a class if the clone is expanded.

D: .; size: .; J: TRBJ1-4; V: TRBV5-8; DNA: TGTGCCAGCAGCTTGGCAGGCCGGCCTAATGAAAAACTGTTTTTT; CDR3: CASSLAGRPNEKLFF
D: TRBD1; size: .; J: TRBJ1-1; V: TRBV25-1; DNA: TGTGCCAGCAGTGTCCAGCATTTAAGACAGGGTGGCACTGAAGCTTTCTTT; CDR3: CASSVQHLRQGGTEAFF
D: TRBD1; size: .; J: TRBJ1-4; V: TRBV5-6; DNA: TGTGCCAGCAGCTCGGGACAGGGGGCTTATAATGAAAAACTGTTTTTT; CDR3: CASSSGQGAYNEKLFF
D: TRBD1; size: .; J: TRBJ1-1; V: TRBV18; DNA: TGTGCCAGCGGACAGGGGTCGAACACTGAAGCTTTCTTT; CDR3: CASGQGSNTEAFF
D: TRBD1; size: once; J: TRBJ1-1; V: TRBV6-6; DNA: TGTGCCAGCAGGACCCGACAGGGTGGGTACACTGAAGCTTTCTTT; CDR3: CASRTRQGGYTEAFF
D: TRBD1; size: .; J: TRBJ2-7; V: TRBV15; DNA: TGTGCCACCAGCAGATATGACAGGGGGGGAGCCGAGCAGTACTTC; CDR3: CATSRYDRGGAEQYF
D: TRBD1; size: .; J: TRBJ1-2; V: TRBV2; DNA: TGTGCCAGCAGTGTGTCAGGGGGATATGGCTACACCTTC; CDR3: CASSVSGGYGYTF
D: .; size: once; J: TRBJ2-7; V: TRBV14; DNA: TGTGCCAGCAGCCAAGATCTAAGAGCCTACGAGCAGTACTTC; CDR3: CASSQDLRAYEQYF
D: .; size: once; J: TRBJ1-1; V: TRBV28; DNA: TGTGCCAGCAGTTATAGTCCTGGTAGAGACACTGAAGCTTTCTTT; CDR3: CASSYSPGRDTEAFF
D: TRBD2; size: .; J: TRBJ2-7; V: TRBV2; DNA: TGTGCCAGCAGGGAGGGAGGGCCCCGGGAGCAGTACTTC; CDR3: CASREGGPREQYF
D: TRBD1; size: .; J: TRBJ2-7; V: TRBV6-5; DNA: TGTGCCAGCAGCGCAGGGACAGCGCTCTACGAGCAGTACTTC; CDR3: CASSAGTALYEQYF
D: TRBD1; size: .; J: TRBJ1-2; V: TRBV9; DNA: TGTGCCAGCAGCGCCCAGACAGGGGACTTTGGTGGCTACACCTTC; CDR3: CASSAQTGDFGGYTF
D: .; size: .; J: TRBJ2-3; V: TRBV28; DNA: TGTGCCAGCATCGATACGACAGGCAAAATCGCAGATACGCAGTATTTT; CDR3: CASIDTTGKIADTQYF
D: TRBD1; size: .; J: TRBJ2-3; V: TRBV6-5; DNA: TGTGCCAGCAGTTACTCCGGGACAGTCTCAGATACGCAGTATTTT; CDR3: CASSYSGTVSDTQYF
D: TRBD1; size: .; J: TRBJ1-2; V: TRBV18; DNA: TGTGCCAGCTCACTCCTCCCTCCGGACAGGGGCCGGAGCAACTATGGCTACACCTTC; CDR3: CASSLLPPDRGRSNYGYTF
D: TRBD1; size: .; J: TRBJ2-5; V: TRBV9; DNA: TGTGCCAGCAGCGCCTCAGGGGGCGCTTGGGAGACCCAGTACTTC; CDR3: CASSASGGAWETQYF
D: .; size: once; J: TRBJ2-1; V: TRBV27; DNA: TGTGCCAGCAGTTGGGGGGTAGTTATCGACAATGAGCAGTTCTTC; CDR3: CASSWGVVIDNEQFF
D: .; size: .; J: TRBJ2-7; V: TRBV28; DNA: TGTGCCAGCAGTTTCCCGGGACTCTACTACGAGCAGTACTTC; CDR3: CASSFPGLYYEQYF
D: TRBD1; size: .; J: TRBJ2-3; V: TRBV5-1; DNA: TGCGCCAGCAGCCTGGGACAGACGACAGATACGCAGTATTTT; CDR3: CASSLGQTTDTQYF
D: TRBD1; size: .; J: TRBJ1-2; V: TRBV7-2; DNA: TGTGCCAGCAGCTTAAGCCAGGGGGCGCAAGGCTATGGCTACACCTTC; CDR3: CASSLSQGAQGYGYTF
D: .; size: .; J: TRBJ2-7; V: TRBV6-1; DNA: TGTGCCAGCAGTGAAGGGGGGGGCACCTACGAGCAGTACTTC; CDR3: CASSEGGGTYEQYF
D: TRBD1; size: .; J: TRBJ2-1; V: TRBV18; DNA: TGTGCCAGCTCACCCCTAAGACAGGGGGCCAACAATGAGCAGTTCTTC; CDR3: CASSPLRQGANNEQFF
D: .; size: few; J: TRBJ1-2; V: TRBV5-6; DNA: TGTGCCAGCAGCTTGGCCGCAGGGGTCGGCTACACCTTC; CDR3: CASSLAAGVGYTF
D: .; size: .; J: TRBJ2-1; V: TRBV4-2; DNA: TGTGCCAGCAGCCAAGATCGCGGGGCTTCTTTGTACAATGAGCAGTTCTTC; CDR3: CASSQDRGASLYNEQFF
D: TRBD1; size: .; J: TRBJ2-3; V: TRBV10-1; DNA: TGCGCCAGCAGTGAGTTGACAGGGCCGGCAGATACGCAGTATTTT; CDR3: CASSELTGPADTQYF
D: .; size: once; J: TRBJ2-7; V: TRBV14; DNA: TGTGCCAGCAGCCCCACCTACGAGCAGTACTTC; CDR3: CASSPTYEQYF
D: TRBD1; size: .; J: TRBJ1-5; V: TRBV27; DNA: TGTGCCAGCAGTCCACGGACAGGGGGTGGCAATCAGCCCCAGCATTTT; CDR3: CASSPRTGGGNQPQHF
D: .; size: .; J: TRBJ1-6; V: TRBV5-1; DNA: TGCGCCAGCAGCTTGGCGGGGAGGAGCAGGGATTCACCCCTCCACTTT; CDR3: CASSLAGRSRDSPLHF
D: TRBD2; size: .; J: TRBJ2-5; V: TRBV7-2; DNA: TGTGCCAGCACCCTGGGGACTAGCGGGTTGAAGGAGACCCAGTACTTC; CDR3: CASTLGTSGLKETQYF
D: TRBD1; size: .; J: TRBJ2-7; V: TRBV7-2; DNA: TGTGCCAGCAGGGGGGGACAGGGCTCCTCCTACGAGCAGTACTTC; CDR3: CASRGGQGSSYEQYF
D: TRBD1; size: .; J: TRBJ2-4; V: TRBV2; DNA: TGTGCCAGCAGCGGATCGGGGACAGGGACGAACATTCAGTACTTC; CDR3: CASSGSGTGTNIQYF
D: .; size: few; J: TRBJ1-4; V: TRBV6-6; DNA: TGTGCCAGTGGCTTCGCTAATGAAAAACTGTTTTTT; CDR3: CASGFANEKLFF
D: .; size: .; J: TRBJ2-7; V: TRBV18; DNA: TGTGCCAACTCACCCTTAAACATCGGCGGCTACGAGCAGTACTTC; CDR3: CANSPLNIGGYEQYF
D: TRBD2; size: .; J: TRBJ2-5; V: TRBV7-2; DNA: TGTGCCAGCAGAAAACTAGCGGGAGTAGCGGAGACCCAGTACTTC; CDR3: CASRKLAGVAETQYF
D: .; size: .; J: TRBJ1-5; V: TRBV7-2; DNA: TGTGCCAGCAGCCTCAGCGGGACGGTAGATCAGCCCCAGCATTTT; CDR3: CASSLSGTVDQPQHF
D: .; size: .; J: TRBJ1-4; V: TRBV19; DNA: TGTGCCAGTAGATATCGAGCGACTAATGAAAAACTGTTTTTT; CDR3: CASRYRATNEKLFF
D: TRBD1; size: .; J: TRBJ2-7; V: TRBV19; DNA: TGTGCCAGTAGTCTGACAGGGGCATCCTACGAGCAGTACTTC; CDR3: CASSLTGASYEQYF
D: .; size: .; J: TRBJ2-1; V: TRBV7-2; DNA: TGTGCCAGCAGCTCCAAAGGAGACAATGAGCAGTTCTTC; CDR3: CASSSKGDNEQFF
D: .; size: .; J: TRBJ1-1; V: TRBV5-1; DNA: TGCGCCAGCAGCTCACAGACTACCAACACTGAAGCTTTCTTT; CDR3: CASSSQTTNTEAFF
D: .; size: .; J: TRBJ1-3; V: TRBV9; DNA: TGTGCCAGCAGCGGAACCGCCTCGGGAGGAAACACCATATATTTT; CDR3: CASSGTASGGNTIYF
D: TRBD1; size: .; J: TRBJ2-7; V: TRBV7-6; DNA: TGTGCCAGCAGCCGTCGACAGGGTTTTTTATACGAGCAGTACTTC; CDR3: CASSRRQGFLYEQYF
D: .; size: .; J: TRBJ2-7; V: TRBV28; DNA: TGTGCCAGCAGTTCTAGTGTGAACAAGCAGTACTTC; CDR3: CASSSSVNKQYF
D: TRBD1; size: few; J: TRBJ2-3; V: TRBV5-1; DNA: TGCGCCAGCACAGGACAGGGAACTAGCACAGATACGCAGTATTTT; CDR3: CASTGQGTSTDTQYF
D: TRBD1; size: .; J: TRBJ2-1; V: TRBV7-2; DNA: TGTGCCAGCAGTCACGACAGGGGTTCCTACAATGAGCAGTTCTTC; CDR3: CASSHDRGSYNEQFF
D: .; size: .; J: TRBJ1-6; V: TRBV7-8; DNA: TGTGCCAGCAGCTTAAGGGAGACCGGATCACCCCTCCACTTT; CDR3: CASSLRETGSPLHF
D: TRBD2; size: few; J: TRBJ2-5; V: TRBV6-1; DNA: TGTGCCAGCAGTGCCACCCTAGCGGGAGAGTCGGAGACCCAGTACTTC; CDR3: CASSATLAGESETQYF
D: TRBD1; size: .; J: TRBJ2-1; V: TRBV18; DNA: TGTGCCAGCTCTCAGGGGGCGCGGGATGAGCAGTTCTTC; CDR3: CASSQGARDEQFF
D: .; size: .; J: TRBJ1-1; V: TRBV28; DNA: TGTGCCAGCAGTTTGAGTAACACTGAAGCTTTCTTT; CDR3: CASSLSNTEAFF
D: TRBD1; size: .; J: TRBJ2-1; V: TRBV2; DNA: TGTGCCAGCGGGGGCGGGACAGGGCCTTCCAGGTTTAGGAATGAGCAGTTCTTC; CDR3: CASGGGTGPSRFRNEQFF
D: TRBD2; size: .; J: TRBJ2-7; V: TRBV7-2; DNA: TGTGCCAGCAGCTTAGAAGTAGGACTAGCGCGGGATTACGAGCAGTACTTC; CDR3: CASSLEVGLARDYEQYF
D: TRBD2; size: .; J: TRBJ2-4; V: TRBV5-4; DNA: TGTGCCAGCAGCTTCGGCGGGAGCTTGGACAAAAACATTCAGTACTTC; CDR3: CASSFGGSLDKNIQYF